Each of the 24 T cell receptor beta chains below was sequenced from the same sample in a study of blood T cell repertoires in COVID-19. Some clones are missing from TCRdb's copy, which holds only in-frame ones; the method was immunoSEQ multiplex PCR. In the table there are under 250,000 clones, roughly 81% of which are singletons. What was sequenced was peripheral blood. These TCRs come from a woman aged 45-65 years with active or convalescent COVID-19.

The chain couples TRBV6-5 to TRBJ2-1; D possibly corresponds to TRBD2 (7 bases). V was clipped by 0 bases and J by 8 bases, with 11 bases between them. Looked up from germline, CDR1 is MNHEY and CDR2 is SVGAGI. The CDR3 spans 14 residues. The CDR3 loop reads CASSYSTGRDEQFF. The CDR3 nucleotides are TGTGCCAGCAGTTACTCCACAGGGAGGGATGAGCAGTTCTTC.

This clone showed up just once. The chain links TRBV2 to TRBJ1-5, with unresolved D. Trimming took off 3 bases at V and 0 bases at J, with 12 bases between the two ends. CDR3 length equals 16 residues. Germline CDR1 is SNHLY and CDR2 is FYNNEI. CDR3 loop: CASSDPGEASNQPQHF. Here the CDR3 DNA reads TGTGCCAGCAGTGACCCGGGAGAGGCTAGCAATCAGCCCCAGCATTTT.

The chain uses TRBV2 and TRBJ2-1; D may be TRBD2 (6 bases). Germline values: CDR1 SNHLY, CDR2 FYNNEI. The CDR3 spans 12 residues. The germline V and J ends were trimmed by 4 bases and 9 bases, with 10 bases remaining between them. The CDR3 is CASSVEGLEQFF. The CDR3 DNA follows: TGTGCCAGCAGTGTGGAGGGACTTGAGCAGTTCTTC.

This CDR3 reads CASSLARTGFSPLHF. CDR3 DNA sequence: TGTGCCAGCAGCTTGGCCCGGACAGGCTTTTCACCCCTCCACTTT. V is TRBV5-6 and J is TRBJ1-6, with 7 bases matching TRBD1. With V trimmed by 0 bases and J by 9 bases, 6 bases remained unmatched. The CDR3 consists of 15 residues. CDR1 is SGHDT and CDR2 is YYEEEE in the germline V gene.

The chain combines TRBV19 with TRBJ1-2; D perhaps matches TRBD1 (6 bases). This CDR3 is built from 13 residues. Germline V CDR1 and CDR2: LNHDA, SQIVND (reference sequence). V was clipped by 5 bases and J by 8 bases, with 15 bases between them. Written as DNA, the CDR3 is TGTGCCAGTAGTTTTCGACAGGCCGGGGGCTACACCTTC. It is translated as CASSFRQAGGYTF.

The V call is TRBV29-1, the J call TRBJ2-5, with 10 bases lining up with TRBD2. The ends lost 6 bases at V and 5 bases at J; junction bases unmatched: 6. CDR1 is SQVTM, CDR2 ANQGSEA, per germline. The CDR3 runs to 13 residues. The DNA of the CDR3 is TGCAGCGTATGGGCTAGCGGGAGTGAGACCCAGTACTTC. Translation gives CSVWASGSETQYF.

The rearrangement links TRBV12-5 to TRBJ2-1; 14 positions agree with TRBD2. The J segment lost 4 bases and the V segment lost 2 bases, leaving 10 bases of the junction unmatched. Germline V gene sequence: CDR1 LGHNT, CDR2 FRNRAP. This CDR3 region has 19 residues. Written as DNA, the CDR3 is TGTGCTAGTGGTTTGACAGCCGGACTAGCGGGGGGCCATTACAATGAGCAGTTCTTC. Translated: CASGLTAGLAGGHYNEQFF.

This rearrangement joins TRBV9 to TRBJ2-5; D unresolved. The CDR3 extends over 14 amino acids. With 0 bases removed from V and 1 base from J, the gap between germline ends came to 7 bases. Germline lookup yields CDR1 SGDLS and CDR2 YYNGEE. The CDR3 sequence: CASSVAGSQETQYF. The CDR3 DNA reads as TGTGCCAGCAGCGTAGCTGGCAGCCAAGAGACCCAGTACTTC.

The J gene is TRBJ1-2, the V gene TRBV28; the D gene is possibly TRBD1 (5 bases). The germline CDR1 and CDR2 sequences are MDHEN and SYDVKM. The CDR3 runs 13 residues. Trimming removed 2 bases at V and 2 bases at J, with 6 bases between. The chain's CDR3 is CASSLGGNYGYTF. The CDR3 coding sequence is TGTGCCAGCAGTTTAGGGGGGAACTATGGCTACACCTTC.

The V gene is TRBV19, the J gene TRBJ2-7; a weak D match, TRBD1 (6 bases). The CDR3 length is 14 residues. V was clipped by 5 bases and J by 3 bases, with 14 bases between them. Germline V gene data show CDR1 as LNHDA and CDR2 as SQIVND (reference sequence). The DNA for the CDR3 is TGTGCCAGTAGTGGTGGGACACAGGACTACGAGCAGTACGTC. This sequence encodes CASSGGTQDYEQYV.

In DNA, the CDR3 is TGTGCCAGCTCACCTTTGCTGGAGGGCCGTGGCTACACCTTC. This translates into CASSPLLEGRGYTF. The chain is built from TRBV18 and TRBJ1-2; the D is unclear. Trimming cost V 3 bases and J 7 bases, with 15 bases left between them. The CDR3 is made up of 14 amino acids. Germline values: CDR1 KGHSH, CDR2 LQKENI.

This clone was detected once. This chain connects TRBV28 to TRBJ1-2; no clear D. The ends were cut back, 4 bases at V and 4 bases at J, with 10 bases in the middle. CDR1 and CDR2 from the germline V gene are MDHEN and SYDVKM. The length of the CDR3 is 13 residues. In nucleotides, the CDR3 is TGTGCCAGCAGTTCTCTGACTTTCTATGGCTACACCTTC. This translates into CASSSLTFYGYTF.

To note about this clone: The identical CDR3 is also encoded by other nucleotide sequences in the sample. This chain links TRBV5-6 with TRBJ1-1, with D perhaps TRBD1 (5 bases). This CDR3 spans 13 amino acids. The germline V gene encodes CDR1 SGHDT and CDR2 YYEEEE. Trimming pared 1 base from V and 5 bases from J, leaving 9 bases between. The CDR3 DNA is TGTGCCAGCAGCTTGACGGGGGGGACTGAAGCTTTCTTT. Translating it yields CASSLTGGTEAFF.

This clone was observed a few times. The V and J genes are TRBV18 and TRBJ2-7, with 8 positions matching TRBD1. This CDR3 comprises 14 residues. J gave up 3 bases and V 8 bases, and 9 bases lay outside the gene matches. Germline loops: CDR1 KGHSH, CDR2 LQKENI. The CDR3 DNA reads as TGTGCCAGCCGCCCGACGGGACAGGACTACGAGCAGTACGTC. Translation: CASRPTGQDYEQYV.

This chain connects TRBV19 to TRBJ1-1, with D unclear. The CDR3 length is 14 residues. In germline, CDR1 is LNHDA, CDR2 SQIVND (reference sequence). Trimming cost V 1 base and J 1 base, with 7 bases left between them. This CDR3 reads CASSIGTQNTEAFF. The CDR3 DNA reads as TGTGCCAGTAGTATAGGTACACAGAACACTGAAGCTTTCTTT.

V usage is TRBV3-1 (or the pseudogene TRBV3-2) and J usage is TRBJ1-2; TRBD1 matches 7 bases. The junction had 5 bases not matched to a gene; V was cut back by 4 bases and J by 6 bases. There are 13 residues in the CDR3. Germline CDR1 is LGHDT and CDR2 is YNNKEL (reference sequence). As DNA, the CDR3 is TGTGCCAGCAGCCCAAGACAGGGAGATGGCTACACCTTC. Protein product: CASSPRQGDGYTF.

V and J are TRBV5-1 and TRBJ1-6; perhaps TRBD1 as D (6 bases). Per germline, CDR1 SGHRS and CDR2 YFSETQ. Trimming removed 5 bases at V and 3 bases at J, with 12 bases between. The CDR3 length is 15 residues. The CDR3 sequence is CASSPRDNYNSPLHF. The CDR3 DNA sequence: TGCGCCAGCAGTCCCCGGGACAACTATAATTCACCCCTCCACTTT.

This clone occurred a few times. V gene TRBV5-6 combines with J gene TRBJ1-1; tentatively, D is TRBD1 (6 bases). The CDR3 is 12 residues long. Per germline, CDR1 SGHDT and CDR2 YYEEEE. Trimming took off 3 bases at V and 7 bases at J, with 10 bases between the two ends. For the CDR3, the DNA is TGTGCCAGCAGCTCCCACAGGGTTGAAGCTTTCTTT. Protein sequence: CASSSHRVEAFF.

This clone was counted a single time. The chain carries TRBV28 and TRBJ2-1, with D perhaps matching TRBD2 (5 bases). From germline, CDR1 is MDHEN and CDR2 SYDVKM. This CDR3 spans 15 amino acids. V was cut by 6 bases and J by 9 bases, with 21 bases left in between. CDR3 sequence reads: CASRPTYLSRGEQFF. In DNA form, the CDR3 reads TGTGCCAGCAGACCGACTTACCTCAGCCGGGGTGAGCAGTTCTTC.

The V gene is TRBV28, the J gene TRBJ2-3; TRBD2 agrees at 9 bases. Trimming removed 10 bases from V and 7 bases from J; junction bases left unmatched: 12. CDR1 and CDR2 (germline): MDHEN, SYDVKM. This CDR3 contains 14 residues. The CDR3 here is CATTASGIVNTQYF. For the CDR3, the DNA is TGTGCCACCACGGCTAGCGGGATCGTAAATACGCAGTATTTT.

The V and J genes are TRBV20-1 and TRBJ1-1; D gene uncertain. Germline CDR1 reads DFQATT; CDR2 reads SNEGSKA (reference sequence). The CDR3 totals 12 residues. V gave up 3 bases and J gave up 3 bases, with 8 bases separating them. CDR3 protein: CSASGYYTEAFF. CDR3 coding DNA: TGCAGTGCTAGTGGTTATTACACTGAAGCTTTCTTT.

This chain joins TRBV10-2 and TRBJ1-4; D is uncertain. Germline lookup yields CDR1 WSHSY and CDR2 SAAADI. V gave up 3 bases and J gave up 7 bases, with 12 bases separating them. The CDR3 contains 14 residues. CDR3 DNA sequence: TGCGCCAGCAGTGAAGTGAGGGCGGGTGAAAAACTGTTTTTT. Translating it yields CASSEVRAGEKLFF.

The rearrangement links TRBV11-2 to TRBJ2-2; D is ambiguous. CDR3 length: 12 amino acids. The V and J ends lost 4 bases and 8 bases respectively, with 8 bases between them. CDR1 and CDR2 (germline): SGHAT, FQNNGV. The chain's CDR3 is CASSSIVGELFF. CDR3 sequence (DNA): TGTGCCAGCAGCTCCATAGTGGGGGAGCTGTTTTTT. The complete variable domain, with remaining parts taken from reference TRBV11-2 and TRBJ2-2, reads EAGVAQSPRYKIIEKRQSVAFWCNPISGHATLYWYQQILGQGPKLLIQFQNNGVVDDSQLPKDRFSAERLKGVDSTLKIQPAKLEDSAVYLCASSSIVGELFFGEGSRLTVL.

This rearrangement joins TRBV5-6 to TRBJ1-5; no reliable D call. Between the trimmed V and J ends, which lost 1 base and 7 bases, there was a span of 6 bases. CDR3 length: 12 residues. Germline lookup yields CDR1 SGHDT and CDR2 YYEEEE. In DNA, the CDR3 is TGTGCCAGCAGCTTGAACAGCCAGCCCCAGCATTTT. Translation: CASSLNSQPQHF.